This T cell receptor beta chain was identified in a study of shared clonotypes between healthy human individuals. The table came from immunoSEQ multiplex PCR; TCRdb's copy has only in-frame clones and leaves some out. The sample lists millions of clones; 95% were seen once. The TCR originated in a man between 18 and 35 years old in good health. The specimen sequenced was naive CD4+ T cells sorted from blood. The subset is: CD45RA+ positively selected.

Here the CDR3 DNA reads TGTGCCAGCAGCTTAGAACCTTACGTAGCGCCGAACTACGAGCAGTACTTC. Translating it yields CASSLEPYVAPNYEQYF. V usage is TRBV11-2 and J usage is TRBJ2-7, with D perhaps matching TRBD2 (5 bases). Germline loops: CDR1 SGHAT, CDR2 FQNNGV. The CDR3 runs to 17 residues. V dropped 0 bases and J dropped 3 bases, with 18 bases sitting between them. Looking up the rest from reference TRBV11-2 and TRBJ2-7 gives the full variable domain: EAGVAQSPRYKIIEKRQSVAFWCNPISGHATLYWYQQILGQGPKLLIQFQNNGVVDDSQLPKDRFSAERLKGVDSTLKIQPAKLEDSAVYLCASSLEPYVAPNYEQYFGPGTRLTVT.